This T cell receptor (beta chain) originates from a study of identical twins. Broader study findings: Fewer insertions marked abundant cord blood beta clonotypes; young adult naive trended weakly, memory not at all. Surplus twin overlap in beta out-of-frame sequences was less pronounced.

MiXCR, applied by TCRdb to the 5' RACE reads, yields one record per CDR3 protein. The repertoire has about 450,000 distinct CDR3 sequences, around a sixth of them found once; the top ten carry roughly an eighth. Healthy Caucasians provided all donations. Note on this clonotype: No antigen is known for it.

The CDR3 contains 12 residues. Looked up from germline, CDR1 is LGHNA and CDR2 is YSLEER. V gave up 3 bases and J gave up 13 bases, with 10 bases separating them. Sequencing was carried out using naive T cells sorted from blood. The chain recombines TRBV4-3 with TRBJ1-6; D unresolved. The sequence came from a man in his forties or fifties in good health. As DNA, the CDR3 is TGCGCCAGCAGCCAGGGGAAGTCTCCCCTCCACTTT. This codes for CASSQGKSPLHF.